Included here is one TCR beta chain sequence, with context. CDR1 is GTSNPN, CDR2 SVGIG, per germline (reference sequence). Trimming left V 5 bases short and J 13 bases short, with 21 bases between. The CDR3 sequence is 13 residues long. This sample is part of a study of blood T cell repertoires in COVID-19. The method was immunoSEQ multiplex PCR; TCRdb's version includes in-frame clones alone and lacks a portion of them. The sample records about 270,000 clones, about 88% being singletons. V usage is TRBV30 and J usage is TRBJ2-1, with D possibly being TRBD1 (5 bases). Sequences were obtained from peripheral blood. This clonotype originated in a man aged 55 to 70 who had recovered from COVID-19. The CDR3 loop reads CAWGPGGVGVQFF. In nucleotides, the CDR3 is TGTGCCTGGGGCCCGGGCGGTGTAGGGGTCCAGTTCTTC.